Following are 28 T cell receptor beta chains from one sample sequenced in a study of T cells after yellow fever vaccination. TCRdb analysed the 5' RACE reads with MiXCR anew, one entry per CDR3 protein. The sample records 500,000 to 650,000 distinct CDR3 sequences, roughly a sixth being singletons. The sequences come from PBMCs, collected about 5 days after the first yellow fever vaccination. The source of these receptors is a young man who received the YFV17D yellow fever vaccine.

In its sample, this clonotype was seen many times. The genes are TRBV7-2 and TRBJ1-2; D uncertain. This CDR3 has 12 residues. The germline CDR1 and CDR2 sequences are SGHTA and FQGNSA. Trimming pared 5 bases from V and 8 bases from J, leaving 12 bases between. CDR3 bases: TGTGCCAGCAGCCCGAAGCCGGGGGGCTACACCTTC. Its protein is CASSPKPGGYTF.

The chain links TRBV30 to TRBJ2-7; 8 positions match TRBD1. Germline-derived CDR1 and CDR2 are GTSNPN and SVGIG (reference sequence). CDR3 length: 12 amino acids. V gave up 3 bases and J gave up 7 bases; unmatched junction bases: 5. The CDR3 DNA reads TGTGCCTGGAGCCCAGGGGGCTTTGAGCAGTACTTC. Its translation: CAWSPGGFEQYF.

This clonotype was counted between two and nine times. This chain joins TRBV7-3 and TRBJ2-4, with TRBD2 matching over 7 bases. The trim removed 0 bases at V and 9 bases at J, leaving 2 bases unmatched. In germline, CDR1 is SGHTA, CDR2 FQGTGA. The CDR3 is 13 amino acids. As DNA, the CDR3 is TGTGCCAGCAGCTTAACCGGGGAGGGCATTCAGTACTTC. This translates into CASSLTGEGIQYF.

This chain links TRBV28 with TRBJ2-3, with TRBD2 identical over 8 bases. The ends lost 1 base at V and 0 bases at J; junction bases unmatched: 9. The length of the CDR3 is 18 residues. Germline V lookup: CDR1 MDHEN, CDR2 SYDVKM. The CDR3 DNA sequence: TGTGCCAGCAGTTTATTTGCGGGGGGTGCCTCTAGCACAGATACGCAGTATTTT. It translates to CASSLFAGGASSTDTQYF. The complete variable domain, with remaining parts taken from reference TRBV28 and TRBJ2-3, reads DVKVTQSSRYLVKRTGEKVFLECVQDMDHENMFWYRQDPGLGLRLIYFSYDVKMKEKGDIPEGYSVSREKKERFSLILESASTNQTSMYLCASSLFAGGASSTDTQYFGPGTRLTVL.

This clonotype was seen more than once but under ten times. CDR3 sequence: CASRGLSGANVLTF. CDR3 sequence (DNA): TGTGCCAGCAGGGGACTCTCTGGGGCCAACGTCCTGACTTTC. The chain couples TRBV6-1 to TRBJ2-6; possibly TRBD2 for D (6 bases). Germline V CDR1 and CDR2: MNHNS, SASEGT. The CDR3 contains 14 residues. V lost 6 bases and J lost 0, with 6 bases in between.

V gene TRBV7-9 combines with J gene TRBJ2-1, with TRBD2 identical over 9 bases. CDR3 size: 14 residues. With 3 bases clipped from V and 6 bases from J, the junction kept 3 bases outside the gene matches. Germline V gene sequence: CDR1 SEHNR, CDR2 FQNEAQ (reference sequence). CDR3 in amino acids: CASSFAGGPNEQFF. The CDR3 coding sequence is TGTGCCAGCAGCTTTGCGGGGGGGCCCAATGAGCAGTTCTTC.

This clonotype was counted a few times. The V gene is TRBV7-9, the J gene TRBJ1-5; D not certain. The V and J ends lost 5 bases and 2 bases respectively, with 7 bases between them. The length of the CDR3 is 13 residues. Germline V CDR1 and CDR2: SEHNR, FQNEAQ (reference sequence). The CDR3 nucleotides read TGTGCCAGCAGCGCCTTGGGCAATCAGCCCCAGCATTTT. Translating it yields CASSALGNQPQHF.

Details on this clonotype: One end of the junction does not line up with germline, which may come from a read error. The chain combines TRBV6-2 or TRBV6-3 with TRBJ2-1; D is unresolved. The germline V gene has CDR1 MNHEY and CDR2 SVGEGT. The CDR3 sequence is 13 residues long. The CDR3 bases are TGTGCCAGCAGTTACTTGACCTATAATGAGCAGTTCTTC. Its translation: CASSYLTYNEQFF.

This chain uses TRBV7-6 with TRBJ2-1; D not certain. Trimming removed 2 bases at V and 2 bases at J, with 16 bases between. The CDR3 extends over 17 amino acids. Germline-derived CDR1 and CDR2 are SGHVS and FNYEAQ. In nucleotides, the CDR3 is TGTGCCAGCAGCTTAAGTTTTACAGCCTTCACCTACAATGAGCAGTTCTTC. Translation: CASSLSFTAFTYNEQFF.

This clonotype was observed a handful of times. This chain connects TRBV19 to TRBJ2-7, with D tentatively TRBD1 or TRBD2 (5 bases each). Germline loops: CDR1 LNHDA, CDR2 SQIVND (reference sequence). Trimming cost V 3 bases and J 3 bases, with 9 bases left between them. The CDR3 extends over 13 amino acids. The CDR3: CASSIRDGYEQYV. The CDR3 region has the DNA TGTGCCAGTAGTATTCGGGACGGCTACGAGCAGTACGTC.

This clonotype occurred many times. The V call is TRBV7-6, the J call TRBJ1-6; tentatively, D is TRBD1 (6 bases). Trimming cost V 2 bases and J 1 base, with 18 bases left between them. The CDR3 is made up of 19 amino acids. CDR1 is SGHVS, CDR2 FNYEAQ, per germline. The CDR3 nucleotides are TGTGCCAGCAGCTTAAAGTCGCAGGGGCTGAGGTCCTATAATTCACCCCTCCACTTT. Translation gives CASSLKSQGLRSYNSPLHF.

This chain connects TRBV4-3 to TRBJ2-3; 10 nucleotides line up with TRBD2. J was trimmed by 0 bases and V by 0 bases; bases with no gene match: 12. CDR1 and CDR2 (germline): LGHNA, YSLEER. This CDR3 has 20 amino acids. This CDR3 is CASSQDFRTGLAVSTDTQYF. CDR3 coding DNA: TGCGCCAGCAGCCAAGATTTTCGGACAGGACTAGCGGTTAGCACAGATACGCAGTATTTT.

The CDR3, as DNA: TGCGCCAGCAGCCCCCAATCGACAGGGAGTGTGACGGAGCTGTTTTTT. Protein: CASSPQSTGSVTELFF. The chain is built from TRBV4-3 and TRBJ2-2; 7 nucleotides line up with TRBD1. Unmatched junction bases numbered 15, after V lost 4 bases and J lost 10 bases. Germline CDR1 is LGHNA and CDR2 is YSLEER. CDR3 length equals 16 residues.

This clonotype was found a few times. In DNA, the CDR3 is TGTGCCAGCAGCAAACGAGGACAGGGAGTGCCAGATACGCAGTATTTT. It encodes CASSKRGQGVPDTQYF. The chain links TRBV7-6 to TRBJ2-3, with 8 bases matching TRBD1. CDR1 and CDR2 (germline): SGHVS, FNYEAQ. The V and J ends lost 5 bases and 4 bases, in that order; junction bases with no gene match: 11. The CDR3 extends over 16 amino acids.

For this clonotype: Being one base from a much bigger clone, this may be a read error. The V gene is TRBV20-1, the J gene TRBJ1-5; D is perhaps TRBD1 (5 bases). Germline V CDR1 and CDR2: DFQATT, SNEGSKA (reference sequence). The CDR3 has 14 amino acids. This CDR3 is CSTRGLTDNQPQHF. The DNA for the CDR3 is TGCAGTACTAGAGGGCTGACAGACAATCAGCCCCAGCATTTT.

The chain links TRBV7-3 to TRBJ2-2; the D gene is possibly TRBD1 (5 bases). Germline CDR1 reads SGHTA; CDR2 reads FQGTGA. Trimming pared 5 bases from V and 6 bases from J, leaving 16 bases between. This CDR3 is built from 15 residues. This CDR3 reads CASSPRWQGPGELFF. The CDR3 DNA reads as TGTGCCAGCAGCCCCAGGTGGCAGGGCCCCGGGGAGCTGTTTTTT.

The chain recombines TRBV6-4 with TRBJ2-3; D gene uncertain. Trimming shortened V by 2 bases and J by 1 base, and 7 bases separated the two germline ends. CDR3 length: 14 residues. CDR1 and CDR2 (germline): MRHNA, SNTAGT. The CDR3 DNA follows: TGTGCCAGCAGTGACCGTGGGGGCACAGATACGCAGTATTTT. Residues: CASSDRGGTDTQYF.

The genes are TRBV12-3 or TRBV12-4 and TRBJ2-1; D tentatively reads TRBD1 or TRBD2 (6 bases each). CDR3 length: 16 amino acids. The V gene lost 0 bases and the J gene lost 3 bases, with 12 bases spanning the gap. The CDR3 region has the DNA TGTGCCAGCAGTTTAGCGTCGGGGGCTAACTACAATGAGCAGTTCTTC. Its translation: CASSLASGANYNEQFF.

This clonotype has a handful of counts. The chain couples TRBV5-6 to TRBJ2-5; the D gene is possibly TRBD2 (6 bases). This CDR3 has 13 residues. Germline CDR1 reads SGHDT; CDR2 reads YYEEEE. With 2 bases removed from V and 5 bases from J, the gap between germline ends came to 10 bases. CDR3 coding DNA: TGTGCCAGCAGCTTCCGGACTATCGAGACCCAGTACTTC. It yields the protein CASSFRTIETQYF.

This clonotype was seen a handful of times. V gene TRBV12-3 or TRBV12-4 combines with J gene TRBJ2-1; D is tentatively TRBD1 or TRBD2 (5 bases each). The CDR3 runs 16 residues. Trimming stripped 6 bases from V and 7 bases from J, with 22 bases between. CDR3 bases: TGTGCCAGCAGAGGATCCGGGACCCCTACGGGGAATGAGCAGTTCTTC. Translation: CASRGSGTPTGNEQFF.

The chain employs TRBV12-3 or TRBV12-4 and TRBJ1-5; a possible D gene is TRBD1 (5 bases). The CDR3 runs 15 residues. Trimming took off 5 bases at V and 1 base at J, with 12 bases between the two ends. Here the CDR3 DNA reads TGTGCCAGCAGTCCCTCCGGACACAGCAATCAGCCCCAGCATTTT. Amino acid sequence: CASSPSGHSNQPQHF.

This clonotype appeared a single time. The J gene is TRBJ2-7, the V gene TRBV3-1; D not resolved. CDR1 LGHDT and CDR2 YNNKEL come from the germline V gene (reference sequence). The CDR3 has 13 amino acids. Trimming removed 1 base from V and 3 bases from J, with 7 bases in between. The CDR3 coding sequence is TGTGCCAGCAGCCAAGGTCCGGACTACGAGCAGTACGTC. Translation: CASSQGPDYEQYV.

The chain combines TRBV9 with TRBJ1-2; 8 nucleotides match TRBD1. Germline loops: CDR1 SGDLS, CDR2 YYNGEE. V lost 5 bases to trimming and J lost 8 bases; unmatched junction nucleotides: 5. The CDR3 consists of 12 residues. The CDR3 DNA is TGTGCCAGCAGGAGGACAGGGAGAGGCTACACCTTC. The encoded protein is CASRRTGRGYTF. Full variable domain (missing parts from reference TRBV9 and TRBJ1-2): DSGVTQTPKHLITATGQRVTLRCSPRSGDLSVYWYQQSLDQGLQFLIQYYNGEERAKGNILERFSAQQFPDLHSELNLSSLELGDSALYFCASRRTGRGYTFGSGTRLTVV.

The chain links TRBV4-2 to TRBJ2-1; 11 bases are shared with TRBD2. This CDR3 spans 17 amino acids. CDR1 LGHNA and CDR2 YNFKEQ come from the germline V gene. The V and J ends lost 0 bases and 8 bases, in that order; junction bases with no gene match: 9. The CDR3 region has the DNA TGTGCCAGCAGCCAAGATCTAGCGGGGGGTCCCTTCTATGAGCAGTTCTTC. It specifies CASSQDLAGGPFYEQFF.

V gene TRBV15 combines with J gene TRBJ2-7; 8 nucleotides align to TRBD2. The germline CDR1 and CDR2 sequences are LNHNV and YYDKDF (reference sequence). This CDR3 has 16 amino acids. V dropped 0 bases and J dropped 1; count of bases not matched to a gene: 5. CDR3 bases: TGTGCCACCAGCAGAGACCGGGGGACTAGATCCTACGAGCAGTACTTC. This sequence encodes CATSRDRGTRSYEQYF.

In its sample, this clonotype was seen a few times. This chain's CDR3 is CASSVGGGGNTGELFF. The CDR3 DNA reads TGTGCCAGCAGCGTAGGAGGGGGGGGGAACACCGGGGAGCTGTTTTTT. This chain joins TRBV9 and TRBJ2-2; maybe TRBD2 (7 bases). CDR1 and CDR2 (germline): SGDLS, YYNGEE. The CDR3 is 16 residues long. Trimming took off 0 bases at V and 1 base at J, with 10 bases between the two ends. The full variable domain, with the rest looked up from reference TRBV9 and TRBJ2-2, is DSGVTQTPKHLITATGQRVTLRCSPRSGDLSVYWYQQSLDQGLQFLIQYYNGEERAKGNILERFSAQQFPDLHSELNLSSLELGDSALYFCASSVGGGGNTGELFFGEGSRLTVL.

This clonotype showed up just a few times. This chain connects TRBV12-3 or TRBV12-4 to TRBJ1-3, with 8 bases lining up with TRBD1. The ends lost 5 bases at V and 3 bases at J; junction bases unmatched: 9. This CDR3 contains 16 residues. The CDR3 sequence is CASSLRGRDVGNTIYF. The CDR3 DNA is TGTGCCAGCAGTCTCAGGGGGCGGGATGTTGGAAACACCATATATTTT.

This clonotype occurred a few times. The V gene is TRBV27, the J gene TRBJ1-1; the D is unclear. Germline values: CDR1 MNHEY, CDR2 SMNVEV (reference sequence). Trimming cost V 6 bases and J 5 bases, with 13 bases left between them. The CDR3 is 13 amino acids. CDR3 in amino acids: CASSHGAGTEAFF. DNA for the CDR3: TGTGCCAGCAGCCATGGAGCCGGTACTGAAGCTTTCTTT.